The T cell receptor (beta chain) described here comes from a study of T cell responses to AZD1222 COVID-19 vaccine. Assay: immunoSEQ multiplex PCR; the TCRdb copy retains only in-frame clones and omits some. The table lists some 120,000 clones, about 90% of them singletons. From germline, CDR1 is SGHRS and CDR2 YFSETQ. CDR3 length: 17 amino acids. V dropped 7 bases and J dropped 0; count of bases not matched to a gene: 14. The genes are TRBV5-1 and TRBJ1-1, with 8 bases aligning to TRBD1. The receptor was derived from an adult in good health. Specimen: peripheral blood, collected on day 0 of AZD1222 vaccination. The CDR3 bases are TGCGCCAGCCGGACAGGGCTTCACGGTGGGATGAACACTGAAGCTTTCTTT. Protein product: CASRTGLHGGMNTEAFF.